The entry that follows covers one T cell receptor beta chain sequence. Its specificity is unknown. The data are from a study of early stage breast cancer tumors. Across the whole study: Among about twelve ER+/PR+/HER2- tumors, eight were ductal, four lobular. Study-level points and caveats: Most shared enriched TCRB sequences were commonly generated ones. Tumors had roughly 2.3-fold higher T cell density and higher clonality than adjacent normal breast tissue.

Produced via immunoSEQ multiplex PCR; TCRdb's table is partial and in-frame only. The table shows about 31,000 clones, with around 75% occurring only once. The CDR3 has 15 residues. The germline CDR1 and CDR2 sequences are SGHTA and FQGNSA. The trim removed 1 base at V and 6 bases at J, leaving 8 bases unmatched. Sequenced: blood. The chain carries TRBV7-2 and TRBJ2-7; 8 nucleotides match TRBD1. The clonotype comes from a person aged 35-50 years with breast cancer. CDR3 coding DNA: TGTGCCAGCAGCTTAGGTTCAGGGGGCTTTTCCGAGCAGTACTTC. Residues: CASSLGSGGFSEQYF.